Below are 28 T cell receptor beta chains sequenced from a single sample in a study of blood T cell repertoires in COVID-19 (dated by TCRdb to 2018 to 2020). Libraries were prepared through the immunoSEQ multiplex PCR assay. In its TCRdb copy, this immuneACCESS table keeps in-frame sequences only and misses some clones. Where compared with another copy, unresolved V genes explain less than half of these, and the others have no known cause. This sample is represented by roughly 200,000 clones; 60% to 85% of them were singletons. Approximately 6% of the sample comes from the top ten. Sequencing was done on a sample of peripheral blood. The receptors originated from a woman in her 70s with acute or convalescent COVID-19.

The gene calls are TRBV6-1 and TRBJ1-2, with D unclear. V dropped 0 bases and J dropped 2 bases, with 10 bases sitting between them. There are 15 residues in the CDR3. Germline CDR1 and CDR2: MNHNS and SASEGT. In DNA, the CDR3 is TGTGCCAGCAGTGAAGCGCGAGGACTGAACTATGGCTACACCTTC. Translating it yields CASSEARGLNYGYTF.

Here the CDR3 reads CASSLSTDTQYF. The CDR3 region has the DNA TGTGCCAGCAGCCTTAGCACAGATACGCAGTATTTT. The rearrangement uses TRBV11-2 and TRBJ2-3; no firm D call. The CDR3 runs to 12 residues. The germline CDR1 and CDR2 sequences are SGHAT and FQNNGV. V was clipped by 5 bases and J by 0 bases, with 3 bases between them.

The V and J genes are TRBV30 and TRBJ2-1, with D perhaps TRBD2 (7 bases). V lost 2 bases and J lost 8, with 13 bases in between. This CDR3 contains 13 residues. CDR1 GTSNPN and CDR2 SVGIG come from the germline V gene (reference sequence). The CDR3 loop reads CAWSRGAQDEQFF. As DNA, the CDR3 is TGTGCCTGGAGTCGGGGGGCCCAGGATGAGCAGTTCTTC.

The rearrangement joins TRBV11-3 to TRBJ2-5; tentative D call: TRBD1 (7 bases). CDR3 length: 14 amino acids. Trimming took 5 bases from V and 2 from J, leaving 12 bases between them. In germline, CDR1 is SGHNT, CDR2 YENEEA. The CDR3 loop is CASSRRDRQETQYF. In DNA form, the CDR3 reads TGTGCCAGCAGCCGGCGGGACAGACAAGAGACCCAGTACTTC.

J is TRBJ1-2 and V is TRBV29-1; perhaps TRBD1 as D (5 bases). The CDR3 is 12 amino acids. Germline V gene sequence: CDR1 SQVTM, CDR2 ANQGSEA. V was pared by 2 bases and J by 4 bases, with 8 bases between. The CDR3 region has the DNA TGCAGCGTTGAACGACAGAGCTATGGCTACACCTTC. Protein: CSVERQSYGYTF.

This clone has just a few counts. This rearrangement joins TRBV2 to TRBJ2-1, with D tentatively TRBD2 (6 bases). V was shortened by 4 bases and J by 6 bases, with 13 bases between the two germline ends. The CDR3 has 14 amino acids. Germline lookup yields CDR1 SNHLY and CDR2 FYNNEI. The CDR3 DNA is TGTGCCAGCAGTGGTACTAGCACAATCAATGAGCAGTTCTTC. It translates to CASSGTSTINEQFF.

The genes are TRBV5-8 and TRBJ1-5; weak D call: TRBD1 (6 bases). The V end was cut by 6 bases, the J end by 4 bases, with 11 bases between. Germline V gene sequence: CDR1 SGHTS, CDR2 YDEGEE. The length of the CDR3 is 13 residues. CDR3 protein: CASNPQGNQPQHF. The CDR3 DNA sequence: TGTGCCAGCAACCCCCAGGGGAATCAGCCCCAGCATTTT.

This clone turned up a few times. The rearrangement uses TRBV11-2 and TRBJ2-1, with TRBD1 matching over 8 bases. V lost 0 bases to trimming and J lost 2 bases; unmatched junction nucleotides: 0. Looked up from germline, CDR1 is SGHAT and CDR2 is FQNNGV. The length of the CDR3 is 15 residues. CDR3 nucleotide sequence: TGTGCCAGCAGCTTAGACAGGGGGCCCTACAATGAGCAGTTCTTC. It codes for CASSLDRGPYNEQFF.

The rearrangement uses TRBV3-1 (or the pseudogene TRBV3-2) and TRBJ2-7, with no clear D. This CDR3 region has 14 residues. With 1 base removed from V and 3 bases from J, the gap between germline ends came to 10 bases. Germline CDR1 LGHDT, CDR2 YNNKEL (reference sequence). CDR3 sequence: CASSQVAQDYEQYF. For the CDR3, the DNA is TGTGCCAGCAGCCAAGTGGCCCAGGACTACGAGCAGTACTTC.

In its sample, this clone was seen once. The rearrangement joins TRBV28 to TRBJ2-1, with D perhaps TRBD1 (5 bases). V gave up 6 bases and J gave up 0 bases, with 6 bases separating them. Germline CDR1 reads MDHEN; CDR2 reads SYDVKM. The CDR3 is 13 amino acids. In DNA, the CDR3 is TGTGCCAGCAGCGACAGCTCCTACAATGAGCAGTTCTTC. Its translation is CASSDSSYNEQFF.

This clone appeared once. The chain couples TRBV5-6 to TRBJ1-2; 9 bases are a match to TRBD1. CDR3 length equals 16 residues. V trimming: 0 bases; J trimming: 4 bases; junction bases outside the gene matches: 7. The germline V gene encodes CDR1 SGHDT and CDR2 YYEEEE. CDR3 in DNA: TGTGCCAGCAGCTTGGTGGGACAGGGTCTAAGCTATGGCTACACCTTC. It translates to CASSLVGQGLSYGYTF.

The chain couples TRBV11-3 to TRBJ2-2; TRBD2 matches at 11 bases. The germline V gene has CDR1 SGHNT and CDR2 YENEEA. V lost 5 bases, J lost 1 base, and 9 bases stayed unmatched. This CDR3 spans 18 amino acids. CDR3 nucleotides: TGTGCCAGCAGCGCACGCGGACTAGCGGGTGGGAACACCGGGGAGCTGTTTTTT. This gives the protein CASSARGLAGGNTGELFF.

This clone has only a few counts. The V gene is TRBV10-3, the J gene TRBJ1-6, with 8 bases aligning to TRBD1. V gave up 6 bases and J gave up 7 bases; unmatched junction bases: 8. The CDR3 covers 15 residues. Germline V gene lookup returns CDR1 ENHRY and CDR2 SYGVKD. DNA for the CDR3: TGTGCCATCAGGCAGGACAGGGAAGGAAATTCACCCCTCCACTTT. Protein product: CAIRQDREGNSPLHF.

V gene TRBV2 combines with J gene TRBJ2-5, with D possibly matching TRBD1 (6 bases). Germline V gene lookup returns CDR1 SNHLY and CDR2 FYNNEI. The CDR3 has 14 residues. V was clipped by 8 bases and J by 2 bases, with 15 bases between them. CDR3 sequence reads: CASEGQTTQETQYF. In nucleotides, the CDR3 is TGTGCCAGCGAAGGACAGACAACGCAAGAGACCCAGTACTTC. The variable domain in full, completed from reference TRBV2 and TRBJ2-5, reads EPEVTQTPSHQVTQMGQEVILRCVPISNHLYFYWYRQILGQKVEFLVSFYNNEISEKSEIFDDQFSVERPDGSNFTLKIRSTKLEDSAMYFCASEGQTTQETQYFGPGTRLLVL.

A few counts support this clone. V usage is TRBV28 and J usage is TRBJ1-3; D is unresolved. Germline V gene data show CDR1 as MDHEN and CDR2 as SYDVKM. CDR3 size: 18 residues. V was shortened by 6 bases and J by 7 bases, with 28 bases between the two germline ends. CDR3 sequence reads: CASSRLGGPTFGRNTIYF. The CDR3 DNA follows: TGTGCCAGCAGCCGACTGGGAGGACCAACGTTCGGGAGGAACACCATATATTTT.

This rearrangement joins TRBV10-3 to TRBJ2-7, with 14 bases lining up with TRBD2. Losses at the gene ends were 10 bases for V and 6 bases for J; bases not matched to a gene: 5. The CDR3 is 13 amino acids. CDR1 is ENHRY and CDR2 is SYGVKD in the germline V gene. The CDR3, as DNA: TGTGCCACGGGACTAGCGGGAGATCCCGAGCAGTACTTC. It yields the protein CATGLAGDPEQYF.

The gene calls are TRBV7-6 and TRBJ1-3, with 9 nucleotides matching TRBD1. CDR1 is SGHVS and CDR2 is FNYEAQ in the germline V gene. Losses at the gene ends were 11 bases for V and 1 base for J; bases not matched to a gene: 15. This CDR3 spans 17 amino acids. CDR3 in amino acids: CAPGPWDRAFSGNTIYF. CDR3 coding DNA: TGTGCCCCAGGTCCCTGGGACAGGGCCTTTTCTGGAAACACCATATATTTT.

This clone has only a few counts. The chain is built from TRBV5-1 and TRBJ1-2; possible D gene TRBD1, 5 bases. The V end lost 3 bases, the J end lost 1 base, and 7 bases lay between the germline ends. The CDR3 spans 13 residues. In germline, CDR1 is SGHRS, CDR2 YFSETQ. The CDR3 loop is CASSSGGNYGYTF. The CDR3 nucleotides read TGCGCCAGCAGCTCGGGGGGTAACTATGGCTACACCTTC.

This clone was picked up a small number of times. V and J are TRBV27 and TRBJ2-1; 10 bases fit TRBD2. The germline gives CDR1 MNHEY, CDR2 SMNVEV (reference sequence). The J segment lost 7 bases and the V segment lost 0 bases, leaving 0 bases of the junction unmatched. The CDR3 extends over 14 amino acids. CDR3 sequence: CASSLSSGRNEQFF. CDR3 sequence (DNA): TGTGCCAGCAGTTTATCTAGCGGGAGGAATGAGCAGTTCTTC.

The chain joins TRBV5-1 to TRBJ1-2, with D possibly matching TRBD1 (6 bases). Trimming stripped 2 bases from V and 7 bases from J, with 12 bases between. The germline gives CDR1 SGHRS, CDR2 YFSETQ. This CDR3 has 13 residues. CDR3 loop: CASSFTGYGGYTF. CDR3 DNA sequence: TGCGCCAGCAGCTTTACAGGGTACGGTGGCTACACCTTC.

The genes are TRBV5-6 and TRBJ2-3, with 7 bases identical to TRBD2. The CDR3 totals 15 residues. Germline CDR1 SGHDT, CDR2 YYEEEE. J lost 6 bases, V lost 0 bases, and 7 bases had no gene match. The CDR3 sequence is CASSLGLAADDTQYF. The CDR3 DNA is TGTGCCAGCAGCTTGGGGCTAGCGGCGGATGATACGCAGTATTTT.

The chain joins TRBV19 to TRBJ2-1; tentative D call: TRBD1 (6 bases). This CDR3 contains 16 residues. V was trimmed by 7 bases and J by 0 bases, leaving 16 bases between them. Germline assignment: CDR1 LNHDA and CDR2 SQIVND (reference sequence). The CDR3 reads CASTSMRGNSYNEQFF. The CDR3 DNA reads TGTGCCAGTACCTCAATGAGGGGGAACTCCTACAATGAGCAGTTCTTC.

The V and J genes are TRBV11-2 and TRBJ1-2; D is perhaps TRBD1 (6 bases). CDR1 and CDR2 from the germline V gene are SGHAT and FQNNGV. CDR3 size: 15 residues. Trimming cost V 0 bases and J 6 bases, with 14 bases left between them. The CDR3 region has the DNA TGTGCCAGCAGCTTAGATGTAGCAGGGGCGGATGGCTACACCTTC. It is translated as CASSLDVAGADGYTF.

The rearrangement links TRBV30 to TRBJ1-2; possibly TRBD1 for D (6 bases). This CDR3 region has 13 residues. V dropped 2 bases and J dropped 8 bases, with 15 bases sitting between them. Germline CDR1 and CDR2: GTSNPN and SVGIG (reference sequence). CDR3 nucleotides: TGTGCCTGGAGTCCTGGACAGCAGCCCGGCTACACCTTC. Residues: CAWSPGQQPGYTF.

V and J are TRBV30 and TRBJ1-1, with 8 bases lining up with TRBD1. Germline-derived CDR1 and CDR2 are GTSNPN and SVGIG (reference sequence). There are 15 residues in the CDR3. The trim removed 3 bases at V and 3 bases at J, leaving 9 bases unmatched. As DNA, the CDR3 is TGTGCCTGGAGGTCCGGGACAGGAGTTCACACTGAAGCTTTCTTT. This encodes CAWRSGTGVHTEAFF.

V and J are TRBV27 and TRBJ2-1; no reliable D call. The CDR3 extends over 16 amino acids. The germline V gene has CDR1 MNHEY and CDR2 SMNVEV (reference sequence). V lost 7 bases to trimming and J lost 7 bases, with 23 bases between them. CDR3 nucleotide sequence: TGTGCCAGCACCCCTGGCGACAACACCCTTGGGAATGAGCAGTTCTTC. Protein: CASTPGDNTLGNEQFF.

The chain recombines TRBV6-1 with TRBJ2-2; weak D call: TRBD2 (5 bases). Deletions cut 1 base from V and 6 bases from J, with 9 bases between. This CDR3 comprises 14 residues. Looked up from germline, CDR1 is MNHNS and CDR2 is SASEGT. The CDR3 region has the DNA TGTGCCAGCAGTGAAGGTAGCGACTCCGGGGAGCTGTTTTTT. Protein: CASSEGSDSGELFF.

This rearrangement joins TRBV27 to TRBJ1-1, with D possibly being TRBD1 (5 bases). From germline, CDR1 is MNHEY and CDR2 SMNVEV (reference sequence). The length of the CDR3 is 13 residues. V lost 5 bases, J lost 11 bases, and 18 bases lay in between. CDR3 in amino acids: CASSPGQLLKAFF. The CDR3 DNA sequence: TGTGCCAGCAGTCCAGGACAACTACTTAAGGCTTTCTTT.